This T cell receptor (beta chain) was profiled in a study of human T cells and chemical hapten exposure. Study information: Sensitization applied 2% DPC to approximately 2 cm by approximately 2 cm of upper inner arm skin.

Ten or more counts support this clonotype. Its antigen remains unidentified. TCRdb used MiXCR to reprocess the RACE reads, holding one entry per CDR3 protein. The table lists roughly 360,000 distinct CDR3 sequences, roughly 5% of them singletons, with under 2.5% in the top ten. The CDR3 extends over 13 amino acids. Germline V CDR1 and CDR2: SQVTM, ANQGSEA. The ends were cut back, 5 bases at V and 3 bases at J, with 13 bases in the middle. General study points: The number of TCRs over 1 in 1000 frequency stayed unchanged after DPC.

Time point noted: patch test 1, 2 weeks after DPC sensitization. Treatment described: therapeutic diphenylcyclopropenone sensitization with weekly scalp DPC. Alopecia patients between 18 and 70 years old and suitable for DPC were used as donors. Total RNA was isolated from whole blood that had not been fractionated. The chain recombines TRBV29-1 with TRBJ1-2, with no clear D. This receptor was obtained from a woman in her forties or fifties with alopecia areata. Some clones in this sample may be carry-over from other donors' samples. The sample in question was whole blood, obtained in connection with sensitization to the hapten diphenylcyclopropenone (DPC). This CDR3 is CSVLNRRDYGYTF. The CDR3 coding sequence is TGCAGCGTTCTCAATCGTAGGGACTATGGCTACACCTTC.